What follows describes a single T cell receptor (beta chain). No antigen is known for it. Each CDR3 protein is one row after TCRdb ran MiXCR on the 5' RACE reads. The table lists 400,000 to 600,000 distinct CDR3 sequences, around 20% of them singletons. The sample originates from a study of identical twins. General observations from the study: Invariant T cells like MAIT and iNKT could partly confound the zero-insertion analyses.

In every case, the donor was a healthy Caucasian. Unmatched junction bases numbered 10, after V lost 8 bases and J lost 5 bases. The germline V gene encodes CDR1 LNHDA and CDR2 SQIVND (reference sequence). The CDR3 totals 16 residues. In addition, the sample was reused for a study of yellow fever vaccine responses in identical twins. That paper notes: Reportedly, the response of twins' T cells to the vaccine seemed partly convergent, partly personalized.

The rearrangement uses TRBV19 and TRBJ1-6, with TRBD1 matching over 9 bases. The receptor was isolated from a woman aged 18-35 years in good health. What was sequenced was CD4+ T cells sorted from blood. The CDR3 nucleotides read TGTGCCAGTGCGACCGCGGACAGGGGAAATAATTCACCCCTCCACTTT. Translating gives CASATADRGNNSPLHF.